This TCR beta chain was recovered during a study of early T cells in non-severe SARS-CoV-2 infection. Study information: Unpaired chains resulted from sequencing bulk RNA of unsorted whole blood.

TCRdb re-derived calls from the 5' RACE reads in MiXCR, one entry per CDR3 protein. The top ten clones hold approximately 3.6% of a sample with 50,000 to 60,000 distinct CDR3 sequences, 7% to 8% of them seen once. There are many counts of this clonotype. One end of the junction does not line up with germline, which may come from a read error. CDR1 is WSHSY and CDR2 is SAAADI in the germline V gene. The CDR3 is made up of 14 amino acids. The specimen was whole blood. This sequence joins TRBV10-2 and TRBJ1-1; 8 bases fit TRBD1. The TCR comes from an adult who was a healthcare worker with PCR-confirmed SARS-CoV-2 infection or an uninfected control (not recorded which). In DNA form, the CDR3 reads TGCGCCAGCAGTGAGTCGCAGGGGGCCCAACGGGAGGTCTTT. Its translation: CASSESQGAQREVF.